Listed below are T cell receptor beta chains from one sample, sequenced in a study of OX40 agonist ivuxolimab in advanced cancers. Sequenced by immunoSEQ multiplex PCR; TCRdb stores in-frame clones only, minus some. The sample shows about 64,000 clones, roughly four fifths of them seen only once. The starting material was CD4+ or CD8+ T cells sorted from blood, obtained in a trial of the OX40 agonist ivuxolimab. These TCRs come from an adult with an advanced solid tumor such as melanoma, head and neck, liver or kidney cancer. CDR3s include the opening cysteine and the closing phenylalanine or tryptophan. D genes are given only for firm matches. A clone size is listed for some rows: how often the clone was seen (once, few, many), or a class if it is expanded.

J: TRBJ2-7
D: NA
V: TRBV19
size: NA
CDR3: CASSIVGSEGYEQYF
DNA: TGTGCCAGTAGTATAGTGGGAAGTGAAGGCTACGAGCAGTACTTC

J: TRBJ2-7
D: NA
V: TRBV7-3
size: NA
CDR3: CASIYPRWEQYF
DNA: TGTGCCAGCATCTATCCGAGGTGGGAGCAGTACTTC

J: TRBJ1-2
D: TRBD1
V: TRBV10-3
size: few
CDR3: CAISEPRDRYGYTF
DNA: TGTGCCATCAGTGAGCCCAGGGACAGATACGGCTACACCTTC

J: TRBJ1-6
D: TRBD1
V: TRBV5-1
size: NA
CDR3: CASSFDRGAVSPLHF
DNA: TGCGCCAGCAGCTTCGACAGGGGCGCGGTTTCACCCCTCCACTTT

J: TRBJ2-1
D: NA
V: TRBV6-5
size: NA
CDR3: CASSYYEAGEQFF
DNA: TGTGCCAGCAGTTACTATGAGGCTGGTGAGCAGTTCTTC

J: TRBJ1-5
D: TRBD1
V: TRBV6-1
size: NA
CDR3: CASMGTGDSQPQHF
DNA: TGTGCCAGCATGGGGACAGGGGATTCTCAGCCCCAGCATTTT

J: TRBJ1-2
D: NA
V: TRBV2
size: NA
CDR3: CASSVGLGALNYGYTF
DNA: TGTGCCAGCAGTGTTGGTTTAGGGGCGCTCAACTATGGCTACACCTTC

J: TRBJ1-2
D: NA
V: TRBV19
size: once
CDR3: CASRRGAFNYGYTF
DNA: TGTGCCAGTAGAAGGGGGGCTTTCAACTATGGCTACACCTTC

J: TRBJ2-3
D: TRBD1
V: TRBV19
size: NA
CDR3: CASSRQGNTQYF
DNA: TGTGCCAGTAGTAGACAGGGAAATACGCAGTATTTT

J: TRBJ2-3
D: NA
V: TRBV7-2
size: NA
CDR3: CASTLYQGPGTDTQYF
DNA: TGTGCCAGCACCCTATATCAGGGACCCGGCACAGATACGCAGTATTTT

J: TRBJ2-1
D: NA
V: TRBV14
size: few
CDR3: CASSQVPFGSEIRNEQFF
DNA: TGTGCCAGCAGCCAAGTCCCCTTTGGCAGCGAGATCCGCAATGAGCAGTTCTTC

J: TRBJ2-1
D: NA
V: TRBV7-9
size: NA
CDR3: CASSLVGRGDDEQFF
DNA: TGTGCCAGCAGCTTAGTGGGCAGGGGGGATGATGAGCAGTTCTTC

J: TRBJ1-5
D: NA
V: TRBV10-3
size: NA
CDR3: CAISESFGGRSQPQHF
DNA: TGTGCCATCAGTGAGTCGTTTGGGGGTAGGAGTCAGCCCCAGCATTTT

J: TRBJ2-5
D: NA
V: TRBV6-1
size: NA
CDR3: CASRATSNQETQYF
DNA: TGTGCCAGCAGAGCAACTAGCAACCAAGAGACCCAGTACTTC

J: TRBJ2-7
D: NA
V: TRBV28
size: NA
CDR3: CASSFWGQGSYEQYF
DNA: TGTGCCAGCAGTTTTTGGGGGCAGGGCTCCTACGAGCAGTACTTC

J: TRBJ1-2
D: TRBD1
V: TRBV9
size: NA
CDR3: CASSPREGAGYGYTF
DNA: TGTGCCAGCAGCCCCCGAGAGGGGGCGGGCTATGGCTACACCTTC

J: TRBJ2-7
D: TRBD1
V: TRBV7-3
size: NA
CDR3: CASSLTGVGGFYEQYF
DNA: TGTGCCAGCAGCTTAACAGGGGTAGGGGGCTTTTACGAGCAGTACTTC

J: TRBJ2-5
D: NA
V: TRBV10-1
size: NA
CDR3: CASSPIRTVQETQYF
DNA: TGCGCCAGCAGTCCCATCCGGACTGTTCAAGAGACCCAGTACTTC

J: TRBJ2-5
D: TRBD1
V: TRBV4-1
size: NA
CDR3: CASSPGTGSFALQETQYF
DNA: TGCGCCAGCAGCCCTGGGACAGGGTCCTTCGCCCTCCAAGAGACCCAGTACTTC

J: TRBJ2-4
D: NA
V: TRBV10-1
size: NA
CDR3: CASRTIAKNIQYF
DNA: TGCGCCAGCAGGACGATAGCCAAAAACATTCAGTACTTC

J: TRBJ2-3
D: TRBD1
V: TRBV28
size: few
CDR3: CASSPGQNTQYF
DNA: TGTGCCAGCAGCCCGGGACAGAATACGCAGTATTTT

J: TRBJ2-7
D: NA
V: TRBV5-1
size: once
CDR3: CASSLVGGREQYF
DNA: TGCGCCAGCAGCTTGGTCGGGGGGCGGGAGCAGTACTTC

J: TRBJ2-1
D: NA
V: TRBV6-4
size: once
CDR3: CASSLGAGTYNEQFF
DNA: TGTGCCAGCAGTCTGGGAGCTGGAACCTACAATGAGCAGTTCTTC

J: TRBJ2-1
D: NA
V: TRBV19
size: few
CDR3: CASSRLGHLYNEQFF
DNA: TGTGCCAGTAGTCGCCTAGGACACCTTTACAATGAGCAGTTCTTC

J: TRBJ2-4
D: NA
V: TRBV27
size: NA
CDR3: CASRLSGVDSGKNIQYF
DNA: TGTGCCAGCAGGTTATCAGGGGTCGATAGCGGCAAAAACATTCAGTACTTC

J: TRBJ1-1
D: NA
V: TRBV30
size: NA
CDR3: CAWRTGGLSYTEAFF
DNA: TGTGCCTGGAGGACAGGCGGATTGAGTTACACTGAAGCTTTCTTT

J: TRBJ2-1
D: NA
V: TRBV14
size: NA
CDR3: CASSQEKLGGYNEQFF
DNA: TGTGCCAGCAGCCAAGAAAAGCTCGGGGGTTACAATGAGCAGTTCTTC

J: TRBJ2-1
D: NA
V: TRBV7-9
size: NA
CDR3: CASSLQGGPIF
DNA: TGTGCCAGCAGCTTACAGGGGGGGCCGATCTTC

J: TRBJ1-4
D: TRBD1
V: TRBV6-5
size: NA
CDR3: CASSKTGGEKLFF
DNA: TGTGCCAGCAGCAAGACAGGGGGGGAAAAACTGTTTTTT

J: TRBJ1-2
D: NA
V: TRBV7-9
size: NA
CDR3: CASSLDGTYGYTF
DNA: TGTGCCAGCAGCTTAGATGGGACCTATGGCTACACCTTC

J: TRBJ1-3
D: TRBD1
V: TRBV11-2
size: NA
CDR3: CASSPRQGNSGNTIYF
DNA: TGTGCCAGCAGCCCCAGACAGGGGAACTCTGGAAACACCATATATTTT

J: TRBJ2-7
D: NA
V: TRBV6-5
size: NA
CDR3: CASSYQVGGTEQYF
DNA: TGTGCCAGCAGTTATCAGGTCGGAGGGACCGAGCAGTACTTC

J: TRBJ2-1
D: NA
V: TRBV6-4
size: NA
CDR3: CASSDSNRYNEQFF
DNA: TGTGCCAGCAGTGACTCGAACCGGTACAATGAGCAGTTCTTC

J: TRBJ1-1
D: NA
V: TRBV28
size: NA
CDR3: CASSLYVNTEAFF
DNA: TGTGCCAGCAGTTTATATGTGAACACTGAAGCTTTCTTT

J: TRBJ2-3
D: TRBD2
V: TRBV7-6
size: NA
CDR3: CASSLGLAGATDTQYF
DNA: TGTGCCAGCAGCTTAGGGCTAGCGGGAGCAACAGATACGCAGTATTTT

J: TRBJ1-6
D: TRBD1
V: TRBV27
size: NA
CDR3: CASSSDRDNSPLHF
DNA: TGTGCCAGCAGTTCCGACAGGGACAATTCACCCCTCCACTTT

J: TRBJ1-4
D: NA
V: TRBV29-1
size: many
CDR3: CSVGRINEKLFF
DNA: TGCAGCGTTGGACGGATTAATGAAAAACTGTTTTTT

J: TRBJ1-6
D: NA
V: TRBV18
size: once
CDR3: CASSPRAEPDSPLHF
DNA: TGTGCCAGCTCACCCCGGGCTGAGCCGGATTCACCCCTCCACTTT

J: TRBJ2-7
D: NA
V: TRBV7-2
size: NA
CDR3: CASSRGRDLYEQYF
DNA: TGTGCCAGCAGCCGGGGGCGGGACCTCTACGAGCAGTACTTC

J: TRBJ1-3
D: NA
V: TRBV30
size: NA
CDR3: CAWSVRRNTIYF
DNA: TGTGCCTGGAGTGTGAGGAGAAACACCATATATTTT

J: TRBJ1-2
D: TRBD1
V: TRBV4-1
size: NA
CDR3: CASSQAGQRYGYTF
DNA: TGCGCCAGCAGCCAAGCGGGACAGCGCTATGGCTACACCTTC

J: TRBJ1-2
D: TRBD1
V: TRBV28
size: NA
CDR3: CASSLGRGPTNYGYTF
DNA: TGTGCCAGCAGTTTGGGGAGGGGGCCTACTAACTATGGCTACACCTTC

J: TRBJ1-5
D: NA
V: TRBV19
size: NA
CDR3: CVSSRWASNQPQHF
DNA: TGTGTCAGTAGTAGATGGGCTAGCAATCAGCCCCAGCATTTT

J: TRBJ1-3
D: NA
V: TRBV6-6
size: few
CDR3: CASSFQSNSGNTIYF
DNA: TGTGCCAGCAGTTTCCAGTCCAACTCTGGAAACACCATATATTTT

J: TRBJ2-5
D: NA
V: TRBV2
size: NA
CDR3: CASRGRQETQYF
DNA: TGTGCCAGCAGGGGCAGACAAGAGACCCAGTACTTC

J: TRBJ2-7
D: NA
V: TRBV29-1
size: NA
CDR3: CSASRETYEQYF
DNA: TGCAGCGCCAGTCGGGAAACCTACGAGCAGTACTTC

J: TRBJ1-1
D: NA
V: TRBV7-8
size: NA
CDR3: CASSLAISEAFF
DNA: TGTGCCAGCAGCTTAGCGATTTCTGAAGCTTTCTTT

J: TRBJ2-7
D: NA
V: TRBV7-6
size: NA
CDR3: CASSRAADTYEQYF
DNA: TGTGCCAGCAGCCGAGCGGCGGATACCTACGAGCAGTACTTC

J: TRBJ2-7
D: NA
V: TRBV20-1
size: NA
CDR3: CSARGAYEQYF
DNA: TGCAGTGCTAGGGGGGCCTACGAGCAGTACTTC

J: TRBJ2-1
D: TRBD2
V: TRBV29-1
size: NA
CDR3: CSAGTRGEQFF
DNA: TGCAGCGCAGGGACTAGGGGTGAGCAGTTCTTC

J: TRBJ2-3
D: TRBD2
V: TRBV10-1
size: NA
CDR3: CASSRASGNTDTQYF
DNA: TGCGCCAGCTCCAGGGCTAGCGGAAACACAGATACGCAGTATTTT

J: TRBJ2-5
D: NA
V: TRBV6-1
size: NA
CDR3: CASSEFGYHRETQYF
DNA: TGTGCCAGCAGTGAATTCGGATACCACAGGGAGACCCAGTACTTC

J: TRBJ1-5
D: TRBD1
V: TRBV18
size: once
CDR3: CASSLGTGSNQPQHF
DNA: TGTGCCAGCTCCCTCGGGACAGGGAGCAATCAGCCCCAGCATTTT

J: TRBJ2-5
D: TRBD2
V: TRBV27
size: NA
CDR3: CASRSTSGGQTQYF
DNA: TGTGCCAGCAGATCGACTAGCGGGGGGCAGACCCAGTACTTC

J: TRBJ1-1
D: NA
V: TRBV5-8
size: NA
CDR3: CASSLEVRHEAFF
DNA: TGTGCCAGCAGCTTGGAGGTTAGACATGAAGCTTTCTTT

J: TRBJ1-1
D: NA
V: TRBV30
size: NA
CDR3: CAVRQTLNTEAFF
DNA: TGTGCCGTGAGACAGACCTTGAACACTGAAGCTTTCTTT

J: TRBJ2-3
D: TRBD2
V: TRBV10-3
size: NA
CDR3: CATLAGLWTDTQYF
DNA: TGTGCCACCTTAGCGGGCCTGTGGACAGATACGCAGTATTTT

J: TRBJ1-1
D: TRBD1
V: TRBV30
size: NA
CDR3: CAWRTGARTFF
DNA: TGTGCCTGGAGGACAGGGGCCCGGACTTTCTTT

J: TRBJ2-1
D: TRBD2
V: TRBV29-1
size: NA
CDR3: CSVQASGSYNEQFF
DNA: TGCAGCGTTCAGGCTAGCGGATCCTACAATGAGCAGTTCTTC